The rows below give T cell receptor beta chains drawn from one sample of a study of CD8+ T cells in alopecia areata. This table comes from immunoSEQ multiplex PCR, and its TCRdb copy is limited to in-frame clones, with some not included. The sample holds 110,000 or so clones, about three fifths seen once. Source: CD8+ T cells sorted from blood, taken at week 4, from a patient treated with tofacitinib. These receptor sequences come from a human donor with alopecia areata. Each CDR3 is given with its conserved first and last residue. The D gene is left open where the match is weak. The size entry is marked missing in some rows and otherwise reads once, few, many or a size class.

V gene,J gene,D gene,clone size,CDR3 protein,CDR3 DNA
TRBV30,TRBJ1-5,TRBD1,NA,CAWSNRGVNQPQHF,TGTGCCTGGAGCAACAGGGGGGTCAATCAGCCCCAGCATTTT
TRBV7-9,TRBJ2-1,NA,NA,CAEGVYNEQFF,TGTGCTGAGGGGGTCTACAATGAGCAGTTCTTC
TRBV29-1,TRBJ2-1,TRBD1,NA,CSVLTGDNNEQFF,TGCAGCGTTCTAACAGGGGATAACAATGAGCAGTTCTTC
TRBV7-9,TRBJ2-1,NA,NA,CASRDSYRESYNEQFF,TGTGCCAGCAGGGACTCCTACAGGGAATCCTACAATGAGCAGTTCTTC
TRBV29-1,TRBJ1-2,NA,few,CSVEGGLHYGYTF,TGCAGCGTTGAGGGAGGGTTACACTATGGCTACACCTTC
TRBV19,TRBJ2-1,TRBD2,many,CASSLTTRLWGGYNEQFF,TGTGCCAGTAGTTTAACGACCCGACTCTGGGGGGGCTACAATGAGCAGTTCTTC
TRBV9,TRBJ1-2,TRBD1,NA,CASSESSGQEDYGYTF,TGTGCCAGCAGCGAAAGCTCGGGACAGGAGGACTATGGCTACACCTTC
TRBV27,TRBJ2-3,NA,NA,CASSFMREQYF,TGTGCCAGCAGTTTCATGAGAGAGCAGTATTTT
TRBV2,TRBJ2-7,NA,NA,CASSAGHATAAYEQYF,TGTGCCAGCAGTGCGGGCCACGCGACAGCAGCCTACGAGCAGTACTTC
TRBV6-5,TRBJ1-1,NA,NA,CASSYSKGLNTEAFF,TGTGCCAGCAGTTACTCTAAGGGCCTGAACACTGAAGCTTTCTTT
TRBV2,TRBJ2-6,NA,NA,CASSEIPFSGANVLTF,TGTGCCAGCAGTGAGATCCCCTTCTCTGGGGCCAACGTCCTGACTTTC
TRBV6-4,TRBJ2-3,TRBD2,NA,CASSPGLAGGGDTQYF,TGTGCCAGCAGTCCCGGACTAGCGGGCGGTGGGGATACGCAGTATTTT
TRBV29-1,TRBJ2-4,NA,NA,CSVLPGGPNIQYF,TGCAGCGTCCTACCCGGGGGGCCCAACATTCAGTACTTC
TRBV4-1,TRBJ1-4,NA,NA,CASSQGAGVTNEKLFF,TGCGCCAGCAGCCAAGGTGCAGGGGTAACTAATGAAAAACTGTTTTTT
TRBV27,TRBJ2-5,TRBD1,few,CASSLLGTGTETQYF,TGTGCCAGCAGTTTACTCGGGACAGGGACTGAGACCCAGTACTTC
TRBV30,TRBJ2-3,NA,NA,CAWSAESIGGTDTQYF,TGTGCCTGGAGTGCCGAGTCGATCGGCGGCACAGATACGCAGTATTTT
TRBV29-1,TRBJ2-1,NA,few,CSVPDYNEQFF,TGCAGCGTGCCAGATTACAATGAGCAGTTCTTC
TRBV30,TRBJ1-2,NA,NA,CAWSGSGLGYGYTF,TGTGCCTGGAGTGGGTCGGGGCTCGGTTATGGCTACACCTTC
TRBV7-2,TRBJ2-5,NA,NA,CASSLAETQYF,TGTGCCAGCAGCTTAGCCGAGACCCAGTACTTC
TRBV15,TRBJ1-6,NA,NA,CATSRVEGSSPLHF,TGTGCCACCAGCAGAGTAGAGGGGTCTTCACCCCTCCACTTT
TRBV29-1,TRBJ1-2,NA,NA,CSVESNYGYTF,TGCAGCGTTGAGTCGAACTATGGCTACACCTTC
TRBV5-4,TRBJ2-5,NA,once,CASSREQETQYF,TGTGCCAGCAGCCGGGAGCAAGAGACCCAGTACTTC
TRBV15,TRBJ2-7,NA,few,CATSRDQYEQYF,TGTGCCACCAGCAGAGATCAATACGAGCAGTACTTC
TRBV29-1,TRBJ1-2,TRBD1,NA,CSVATGDGYTF,TGCAGCGTCGCAACAGGGGACGGCTACACCTTC
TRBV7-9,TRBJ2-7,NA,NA,CASSSRRRPAYEQYF,TGTGCCAGCAGCTCCAGACGACGGCCAGCCTACGAGCAGTACTTC
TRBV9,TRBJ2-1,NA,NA,CASSALNEQFF,TGTGCCAGCAGCGCATTAAATGAGCAGTTCTTC
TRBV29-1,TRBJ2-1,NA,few,CSGGSGSYNEQFF,TGCAGCGGTGGGTCAGGGTCATACAATGAGCAGTTCTTC
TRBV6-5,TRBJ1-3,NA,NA,CASSGRVIGNTIYF,TGTGCCAGCAGTGGGAGGGTAATTGGAAACACCATATATTTT
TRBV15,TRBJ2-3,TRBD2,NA,CATSGTSGGSTDTQYF,TGTGCCACCAGCGGAACTAGCGGGGGGAGCACAGATACGCAGTATTTT
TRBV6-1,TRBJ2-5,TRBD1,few,CASKDTGDRETQYF,TGTGCCAGCAAAGACACAGGGGACCGGGAGACCCAGTACTTC
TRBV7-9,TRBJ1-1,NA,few,CASSLGSTEAFF,TGTGCCAGCAGCTTAGGCAGCACTGAAGCTTTCTTT
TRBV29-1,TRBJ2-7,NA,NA,CSVADSNYEQYF,TGCAGCGTGGCCGACAGTAACTACGAGCAGTACTTC
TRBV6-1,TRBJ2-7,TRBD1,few,CASSDSGTGPDEQYF,TGTGCCAGCAGTGACTCCGGGACAGGGCCTGACGAGCAGTACTTC
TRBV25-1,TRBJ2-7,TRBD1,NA,CASSVGTGVFYEQYF,TGTGCCAGCAGTGTCGGGACAGGGGTGTTCTACGAGCAGTACTTC
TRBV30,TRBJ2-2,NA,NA,CAWSLGFGNTGELFF,TGTGCCTGGAGTCTAGGGTTTGGGAACACCGGGGAGCTGTTTTTT
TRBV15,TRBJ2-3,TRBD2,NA,CATSRGAGGLTDTQYF,TGTGCCACCAGCAGAGGGGCGGGGGGGCTAACAGATACGCAGTATTTT
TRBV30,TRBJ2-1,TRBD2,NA,CAWSADSGGYNEQFF,TGTGCCTGGAGCGCCGACAGCGGGGGGTACAATGAGCAGTTCTTC
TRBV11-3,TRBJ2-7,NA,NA,CASSARDTEGDEQYF,TGTGCCAGCAGCGCCCGGGACACCGAGGGGGACGAGCAGTACTTC
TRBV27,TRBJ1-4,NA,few,CASSFIDSTNEKLFF,TGTGCCAGCAGTTTCATCGACAGTACTAATGAAAAACTGTTTTTT
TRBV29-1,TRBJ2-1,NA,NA,CSVVFYYNEQFF,TGCAGCGTTGTCTTTTACTACAATGAGCAGTTCTTC
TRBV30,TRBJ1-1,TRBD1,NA,CAWSADRFEAFF,TGTGCCTGGAGTGCGGACAGGTTCGAAGCTTTCTTT
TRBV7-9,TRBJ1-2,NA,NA,CASSLGDAGIYGYTF,TGTGCCAGCAGCTTAGGGGACGCAGGGATCTATGGCTACACCTTC
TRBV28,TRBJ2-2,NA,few,CASSQRPGTMNTGELFF,TGTGCCAGCAGTCAACGGCCCGGGACAATGAACACCGGGGAGCTGTTTTTT
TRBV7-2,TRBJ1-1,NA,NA,CASSLVGVGTEAFF,NA
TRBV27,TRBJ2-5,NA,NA,CASRTGGAQETQYF,TGTGCCAGCAGGACCGGGGGCGCCCAAGAGACCCAGTACTTC
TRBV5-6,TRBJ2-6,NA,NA,CASSLANSGANVLTF,TGTGCCAGCAGCTTGGCTAACTCTGGGGCCAACGTCCTGACTTTC
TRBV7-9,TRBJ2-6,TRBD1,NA,CASSPRDREIVGANVLTF,TGTGCCAGCAGCCCCCGGGACAGGGAGATAGTAGGGGCCAACGTCCTGACTTTC
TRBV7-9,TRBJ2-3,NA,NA,CASSLGMDTQYF,TGTGCCAGCAGCTTAGGTATGGATACGCAGTATTTT
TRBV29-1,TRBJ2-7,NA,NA,CSVMGDREQYF,TGCAGCGTTATGGGGGACCGCGAGCAGTACTTC